This is a list of T cell receptor beta chains from one sample in a study of shared clonotypes between healthy human individuals. TCRdb's table, derived via immunoSEQ multiplex PCR, lists solely in-frame clones and lacks some. The data show 2,500,000 or so clones, roughly 93% seen once. The sample taken for sequencing was naive CD4+ T cells from PBMCs. These receptors all come from a man younger than 30 in good health. Some clones in this sample may be carry-over from other donors' samples. Both conserved end residues are part of each CDR3.

V gene: TRBV6-5; J gene: TRBJ2-6; CDR3 protein: CASSYVKATGANVLTF
V gene: TRBV28; J gene: TRBJ1-2; CDR3 protein: CATTFRVLVYGYTF
V gene: TRBV6-4; J gene: TRBJ2-2; CDR3 protein: CASSDVLAGNPGELFF
V gene: TRBV28; J gene: TRBJ2-5; CDR3 protein: CASSRTSAAETQYF
V gene: TRBV5-1; J gene: TRBJ1-1; CDR3 protein: CASSLADFGEAFF
V gene: TRBV4-3; J gene: TRBJ1-4; CDR3 protein: CASSNQGATNEKLFF
V gene: TRBV27; J gene: TRBJ1-1; CDR3 protein: CASSLSGTARNTEAFF
V gene: TRBV29-1; J gene: TRBJ2-2; CDR3 protein: CSVLTGTGELFF
V gene: TRBV7-3; J gene: TRBJ2-2; CDR3 protein: CASSLNGLLLGGELFF
V gene: TRBV14; J gene: TRBJ2-5; CDR3 protein: CASSGLVGALETQYF
V gene: TRBV6-6; J gene: TRBJ1-5; CDR3 protein: CASSSPGRGSNQPQHF
V gene: TRBV11-3; J gene: TRBJ2-3; CDR3 protein: CASTGEQAPSTDTQYF
V gene: TRBV20-1; J gene: TRBJ2-3; CDR3 protein: CSARARWTQYF
V gene: TRBV29-1; J gene: TRBJ2-5; CDR3 protein: CSVRGTLQETQYF
V gene: TRBV1; J gene: TRBJ1-2; CDR3 protein: CTSSQEPSQNGYTF
V gene: TRBV7-9; J gene: TRBJ1-5; CDR3 protein: CASSFQGDQPQHF
V gene: TRBV7-2; J gene: TRBJ2-1; CDR3 protein: CASSLERGDEQFF
V gene: TRBV10-3; J gene: TRBJ2-1; CDR3 protein: CAIRGLAPYNEQFF
V gene: TRBV28; J gene: TRBJ2-4; CDR3 protein: CASSSIFPIGVNIQYF
V gene: TRBV6-1; J gene: TRBJ2-2; CDR3 protein: CASSENRAAGELFF
V gene: TRBV2; J gene: TRBJ2-7; CDR3 protein: CASAGLADSYEQYF
V gene: TRBV7-2; J gene: TRBJ1-4; CDR3 protein: CASSSQQGINEKLFF
V gene: TRBV11-2; J gene: TRBJ2-3; CDR3 protein: CASSLFFGTDTQYF
V gene: TRBV4-2; J gene: TRBJ2-3; CDR3 protein: CASSQRIVGTRGDTQYF
V gene: TRBV6-1; J gene: TRBJ1-3; CDR3 protein: CASSDGRGNTIYF
V gene: TRBV7-3; J gene: TRBJ2-7; CDR3 protein: CASSFGQGVVHEQYF
V gene: TRBV5-5; J gene: TRBJ1-2; CDR3 protein: CASSLALRGDYGYTF
V gene: TRBV5-1; J gene: TRBJ2-7; CDR3 protein: CASSFGLAGDEQYF
V gene: TRBV18; J gene: TRBJ1-5; CDR3 protein: CASSPSEHVGRWQEIQPQHF
V gene: TRBV11-3; J gene: TRBJ2-1; CDR3 protein: CASSQFGEPYNEQFF
V gene: TRBV11-3; J gene: TRBJ2-3; CDR3 protein: CASSLGSRRRPDTQYF
V gene: TRBV7-2; J gene: TRBJ2-5; CDR3 protein: CASSLRTDQETQYF
V gene: TRBV6-5; J gene: TRBJ2-1; CDR3 protein: CASSSSGDYNEQFF
V gene: TRBV5-1; J gene: TRBJ1-4; CDR3 protein: CASRSQGTEEKLFF
V gene: TRBV29-1; J gene: TRBJ2-4; CDR3 protein: CSVFSGTDIQYF
V gene: TRBV7-2; J gene: TRBJ2-3; CDR3 protein: CASSLTASGRPSTDTQYF
V gene: TRBV11-2; J gene: TRBJ2-5; CDR3 protein: CASSFRPRPLQETQYF
V gene: TRBV5-1; J gene: TRBJ2-7; CDR3 protein: CASSLGGSQGFYEQYF
V gene: TRBV30; J gene: TRBJ2-5; CDR3 protein: CAWSVGQGNWETQYF
V gene: TRBV15; J gene: TRBJ2-3; CDR3 protein: CATSGGGRGDTQYF
V gene: TRBV28; J gene: TRBJ2-7; CDR3 protein: CASSLVEKYF
V gene: TRBV9; J gene: TRBJ2-7; CDR3 protein: CASSVEADSYEQYF
V gene: TRBV2; J gene: TRBJ2-5; CDR3 protein: CASSGGETQYF
V gene: TRBV28; J gene: TRBJ1-4; CDR3 protein: CASSSQGQGNEKLFF
V gene: TRBV29-1; J gene: TRBJ2-1; CDR3 protein: CSVAINEQFF
V gene: TRBV5-4; J gene: TRBJ2-5; CDR3 protein: CASSLDSGHREAQYF
V gene: TRBV5-1; J gene: TRBJ2-1; CDR3 protein: CASSLEQLAGAYNEQFF
V gene: TRBV5-1; J gene: TRBJ2-5; CDR3 protein: CASSLEVAQETQYF
V gene: TRBV7-9; J gene: TRBJ1-2; CDR3 protein: CASSPAPNYGYTF
V gene: TRBV6-1; J gene: TRBJ1-3; CDR3 protein: CASSRERKGTIYF
V gene: TRBV10-3; J gene: TRBJ2-7; CDR3 protein: CAISESMGGPSSYEQYF